Following are 13 T cell receptor beta chains from one sample sequenced in a study of T cells in localized non-small cell lung cancer. Sequencing used immunoSEQ multiplex PCR; TCRdb keeps in-frame clones, though not all of them. The table has about 2,300 clones, less than 50% seen once. The sample consisted of lung tumor tissue, taken before any cancer treatment. These receptors all stem from a male donor at least 60 years old with stage II squamous cell lung carcinoma.

The chain is built from TRBV9 and TRBJ1-2; tentative D call: TRBD1 (5 bases). The CDR3 is made up of 12 amino acids. Germline loops: CDR1 SGDLS, CDR2 YYNGEE. V gave up 5 bases and J gave up 4 bases, with 9 bases separating them. The CDR3 here is CASSRDFYGYTF. CDR3 sequence (DNA): TGTGCCAGCAGTCGGGACTTCTATGGCTACACCTTC.

By share of the sample, this clone is medium-sized. The CDR3 coding sequence is TGTGCCAGCAGCTTCAGGGAGTCCTATAATTCACCCCTCCACTTT. Protein: CASSFRESYNSPLHF. The chain recombines TRBV11-3 with TRBJ1-6, with D tentatively TRBD1 (5 bases). Germline CDR1 SGHNT, CDR2 YENEEA. This CDR3 is built from 15 residues. Trimming took 3 bases from V and 1 from J, leaving 7 bases between them.

This clone was counted between two and nine times. The rearrangement links TRBV28 to TRBJ1-1, with unresolved D. The CDR3 has 13 amino acids. Germline V gene data show CDR1 as MDHEN and CDR2 as SYDVKM. V lost 8 bases to trimming and J lost 1 base, with 11 bases between them. In nucleotides, the CDR3 is TGTGCCAGCTCCTTGTGGAGGAACACTGAAGCTTTCTTT. It yields the protein CASSLWRNTEAFF.

This clone was observed a few times. The chain employs TRBV6-8 and TRBJ2-1; 10 bases map to TRBD1. Germline V gene data show CDR1 as MNHGY and CDR2 as SAAAGT. The CDR3 has 12 amino acids. J lost 6 bases, V lost 10 bases, and 3 bases had no gene match. CDR3 residues: CAMGQGINEQFF. CDR3 DNA: TGTGCCATGGGACAGGGGATCAATGAGCAGTTCTTC.

Within the sample, this clone is medium-sized (0.01 to 0.1%). The rearrangement uses TRBV11-3 and TRBJ1-1, with D unclear. The V and J ends lost 1 base and 3 bases respectively, with 12 bases between them. This CDR3 is 15 amino acids long. CDR1 and CDR2 from the germline V gene are SGHNT and YENEEA. Here the CDR3 DNA reads TGTGCCAGCAGCTTAGTATCGTGGATGGACACTGAAGCTTTCTTT. This gives the protein CASSLVSWMDTEAFF.

This rearrangement joins TRBV10-2 to TRBJ2-4; a weak D match, TRBD2 (5 bases). Trimming pared 2 bases from V and 8 bases from J, leaving 13 bases between. CDR3 length: 14 residues. The germline CDR1 and CDR2 sequences are WSHSY and SAAADI. CDR3 sequence (DNA): TGCGCCAGCAGTGAGCGACCTTCCGGGGACATTCAGTACTTC. Encoded protein: CASSERPSGDIQYF.

This rearrangement joins TRBV19 to TRBJ2-7, with D uncertain. The germline V gene encodes CDR1 LNHDA and CDR2 SQIVND (reference sequence). This CDR3 comprises 14 residues. V lost 0 bases and J lost 2, with 8 bases in between. The DNA for the CDR3 is TGTGCCAGTAGTATAGAAAACGGTCCCTACGAGCAGTACTTC. Its protein product is CASSIENGPYEQYF.

The chain carries TRBV12-5 and TRBJ1-2; the D is unclear. V was cut by 7 bases and J by 5 bases, with 11 bases left in between. Germline assignment: CDR1 LGHNT and CDR2 FRNRAP. The length of the CDR3 is 12 residues. CDR3 residues: CASAPAGYGYTF. The CDR3 coding sequence is TGTGCTAGTGCCCCGGCGGGTTATGGCTACACCTTC.

This clone was observed a handful of times. V and J are TRBV28 and TRBJ2-1; D might be TRBD2 (5 bases). The germline V gene has CDR1 MDHEN and CDR2 SYDVKM. The germline V and J ends were trimmed by 1 base and 8 bases, with 15 bases remaining between them. CDR3 length: 15 residues. This chain's CDR3 is CASSLFDGGLYEQFF. As DNA, the CDR3 is TGTGCCAGCAGTTTATTTGACGGTGGACTCTATGAGCAGTTCTTC. Together with reference TRBV28 and TRBJ2-1, the CDR3 gives the full variable domain: DVKVTQSSRYLVKRTGEKVFLECVQDMDHENMFWYRQDPGLGLRLIYFSYDVKMKEKGDIPEGYSVSREKKERFSLILESASTNQTSMYLCASSLFDGGLYEQFFGPGTRLTVL.

The rearrangement joins TRBV14 to TRBJ2-3; D gene uncertain. Trimming took off 4 bases at V and 0 bases at J, with 14 bases between the two ends. The CDR3 consists of 16 residues. Germline V gene data show CDR1 as SGHDN and CDR2 as FVKESK. The CDR3 spells CASSLSRQASTDTQYF. The CDR3 DNA sequence: TGTGCCAGCAGCCTTAGTCGACAAGCTAGCACAGATACGCAGTATTTT.

Within the sample, this clone is medium-sized (0.01 to 0.1%). The J gene is TRBJ2-5, the V gene TRBV11-3; D gene ambiguous. V lost 1 base and J lost 2, with 11 bases in between. This CDR3 is built from 15 residues. CDR1 and CDR2 (germline): SGHNT, YENEEA. In nucleotides, the CDR3 is TGTGCCAGCAGCTTAGGGCCCCAGGTACAAGAGACCCAGTACTTC. Residues: CASSLGPQVQETQYF.

The chain combines TRBV6-8 with TRBJ2-5; 7 bases align to TRBD1. V was clipped by 6 bases and J by 1 base; unmatched bases: 8. Germline V lookup: CDR1 MNHGY, CDR2 SAAAGT. The CDR3 has 15 amino acids. The chain's CDR3 is CASSPWGQSQETQYF. The CDR3 DNA reads TGTGCCAGCAGCCCCTGGGGACAGAGCCAAGAGACCCAGTACTTC.

The table lists this clone with a few counts. The chain has TRBV6-8 and TRBJ2-7, with a tentative D call TRBD2 (5 bases). From germline, CDR1 is MNHGY and CDR2 SAAAGT. The CDR3 consists of 16 residues. Trimming removed 5 bases at V and 2 bases at J, with 19 bases between. The CDR3 here is CASSAGHGGPTYEQYF. In DNA form, the CDR3 reads TGTGCCAGCAGTGCCGGGCACGGAGGTCCTACCTACGAGCAGTACTTC.